These 26 T cell receptor beta chains were sequenced from one sample in a study of T-cell reconstitution after alpha-beta-depleted transplantation in children (dated by TCRdb to the mid-2010s). Library preparation employed PCR. The instrument given in TCRdb is Illumina HiSeq 2500. Molecular barcoding was employed in the preparation of TCR libraries, with unique molecular identifiers being used to normalize TCRbeta repertoire quantification. TCRdb took the public reads, trimmed them with fastp at Q25, ran MiXCR for clone calling and kept in-frame beta chains. Here each entry gathers all rows of one CDR3 protein and keeps the most common genes and DNA. In this sample the table shows 100,000 to 120,000 distinct CDR3 sequences, about 9.3% of which occur a single time. 6.5% to 9.5% of the sample comes from the top ten. This material consisted of PBMCs from the stem cell graft donor, taken from the stem cell graft. These receptors were collected from a human donor who donated a stem cell graft to a child with acute lymphoblastic leukemia.

The V gene is TRBV4-3, the J gene TRBJ2-7; no reliable D call. Germline-derived CDR1 and CDR2 are LGHNA and YSLEER. The CDR3 covers 13 residues. V was cut by 3 bases and J by 7 bases, with 13 bases left in between. The CDR3: CASSQEVFWEQYF. CDR3 DNA sequence: TGCGCCAGCAGCCAGGAAGTTTTCTGGGAGCAGTACTTC.

This clonotype was counted only a few times. The germline gene is not matched at one end of the junction; a read error may be the cause. The CDR3 loop is CCARDRSGGSYGYTF. CDR3 bases: TGCTGTGCTAGAGATCGGTCAGGGGGAAGCTATGGCTACACCTTC. The V gene is TRBV20-1, the J gene TRBJ1-2, with TRBD1 identical over 7 bases. CDR3 length equals 15 residues. Germline V CDR1 and CDR2: DFQATT, SNEGSKA (reference sequence).

This clonotype was seen repeatedly, ten times or more. The chain recombines TRBV7-2 with TRBJ2-4; no clear D gene. The CDR3 contains 15 residues. The ends were cut back, 5 bases at V and 2 bases at J, with 13 bases in the middle. CDR1 and CDR2 (germline): SGHTA, FQGNSA. The CDR3 sequence is CASSMDHSPKNIQYF. For the CDR3, the DNA is TGTGCCAGCAGCATGGACCATAGCCCCAAAAACATTCAGTACTTC.

This clonotype has ten or more counts. CDR3 bases: TGTGCCAGCAGTGAAGGGACTAGCGGGGCCAATGAGCAGTTCTTC. It translates to CASSEGTSGANEQFF. The chain joins TRBV6-1 to TRBJ2-1; 12 bases agree with TRBD2. Germline CDR1 is MNHNS and CDR2 is SASEGT. The CDR3 runs to 15 residues. V lost 1 base, J lost 6 bases, and 1 base stayed unmatched.

This clonotype came up many times. The chain combines TRBV5-1 with TRBJ1-1; D is possibly TRBD1 (6 bases). Germline V gives CDR1 SGHRS, CDR2 YFSETQ. This CDR3 comprises 14 residues. Between the trimmed V and J ends, which lost 3 bases and 7 bases, there was a span of 16 bases. The CDR3 loop reads CASSSTDRPNEAFF. As DNA, the CDR3 is TGCGCCAGCAGCTCCACCGACAGGCCAAATGAAGCTTTCTTT.

This clonotype was found many times. J is TRBJ1-2 and V is TRBV7-8; 12 bases agree with TRBD1. The CDR3 totals 15 residues. Trimming cost V 3 bases and J 8 bases; bases outside gene matches: 7. CDR1 SGHVS and CDR2 FQNEAQ come from the germline V gene. This chain's CDR3 is CASSLGPGTGGGYTF. In nucleotides, the CDR3 is TGTGCCAGCAGCTTGGGTCCCGGGACAGGGGGCGGCTACACCTTC.

Notes on this clonotype: A much larger clone sits a single nucleotide away, making a read error possible. V gene TRBV4-3 combines with J gene TRBJ2-1; D gene uncertain. Germline values: CDR1 LGHNA, CDR2 YSLEER. CDR3 size: 13 residues. The CDR3 spells CASSQDPWRSLIF. The DNA for the CDR3 is TGCGCCAGCAGCCAAGACCCCTGGCGAAGCTTGATCTTC.

This clonotype has a count of ten or more. The rearrangement uses TRBV12-3 or TRBV12-4 and TRBJ2-3, with D perhaps matching TRBD1 (6 bases). Trimming shortened V by 3 bases and J by 1 base, and 11 bases separated the two germline ends. The CDR3 totals 15 residues. In DNA, the CDR3 is TGTGCCAGCAGTTTGGGACACCTCCGCACAGATACGCAGTATTTT. Translated, it gives CASSLGHLRTDTQYF.

This clonotype was detected only a few times. The chain is built from TRBV6-5 and TRBJ1-4; weak D call: TRBD1 (5 bases). V lost 2 bases and J 4 bases, leaving 11 bases between the germline ends. Germline CDR1 is MNHEY and CDR2 is SVGAGI. The CDR3 totals 15 residues. The DNA for the CDR3 is TGTGCCAGCAGTTACCTATCGGACAATAATGAAAAACTGTTTTTT. Residues: CASSYLSDNNEKLFF.

This clonotype was observed many times. The V and J genes are TRBV27 and TRBJ2-2; D unclear. Germline CDR1 and CDR2: MNHEY and SMNVEV (reference sequence). The CDR3 is 16 residues long. Trimming removed 5 bases from V and 2 bases from J, with 15 bases in between. This CDR3 is CASSPRARPNTGELFF. The CDR3 DNA reads as TGTGCCAGCAGTCCAAGGGCTAGGCCCAACACCGGGGAGCTGTTTTTT.

This clonotype was picked up many times. The DNA of the CDR3 is TGTGCCAGCATGAGTAAGGGGGCATCGAACACTGAAGCTTTCTTT. This translates into CASMSKGASNTEAFF. This chain connects TRBV27 to TRBJ1-1; 7 bases fit TRBD1. Germline loops: CDR1 MNHEY, CDR2 SMNVEV (reference sequence). This CDR3 is 15 amino acids long. V lost 7 bases to trimming and J lost 1 base; unmatched junction nucleotides: 9.

In its sample, this clonotype was seen many times. This chain uses TRBV4-2 with TRBJ2-7, with D possibly matching TRBD2 (5 bases). From germline, CDR1 is LGHNA and CDR2 YNFKEQ. V lost 1 base to trimming and J lost 3 bases, with 22 bases between them. This CDR3 has 18 amino acids. The CDR3 reads CASSQGPLLGYNLYEQYF. CDR3 coding DNA: TGTGCCAGCAGCCAAGGCCCGTTACTAGGGTATAATCTCTACGAGCAGTACTTC.

This clonotype was found many times. The chain links TRBV29-1 to TRBJ1-3; possible D gene TRBD1, 5 bases. The CDR3 totals 15 residues. The V gene lost 0 bases and the J gene lost 7 bases, with 16 bases spanning the gap. Germline CDR1 is SQVTM and CDR2 is ANQGSEA. CDR3 amino acids: CSVEEGSDSPNTIYF. CDR3 nucleotides: TGCAGCGTTGAAGAGGGCTCCGACAGTCCGAACACCATATATTTT.

This clonotype occurred many times. The V gene is TRBV7-2, the J gene TRBJ2-7; tentatively, D is TRBD1 or TRBD2 (5 bases each). The CDR3 length is 12 residues. CDR1 SGHTA and CDR2 FQGNSA come from the germline V gene. V lost 10 bases to trimming and J lost 3 bases, with 13 bases between them. CDR3 bases: TGTGCCACCGGGACGTTAAACTACGAGCAGTACTTC. Translating gives CATGTLNYEQYF.

This clonotype was recorded many times. The V call is TRBV7-8, the J call TRBJ1-1; D might be TRBD1 (5 bases). This CDR3 is 15 amino acids long. Deletions cut 4 bases from V and 2 bases from J, with 14 bases between. Germline V gives CDR1 SGHVS, CDR2 FQNEAQ. In DNA, the CDR3 is TGTGCCAGCAGCTCGGGACCCACTTTAAACACTGAAGCTTTCTTT. Protein: CASSSGPTLNTEAFF.

This clonotype came up many times. The chain employs TRBV4-1 and TRBJ2-6, with 10 bases aligning to TRBD1. V gave up 3 bases and J gave up 4 bases; unmatched junction bases: 9. This CDR3 spans 18 amino acids. Germline V gene lookup returns CDR1 MGHRA and CDR2 YSYEKL. DNA for the CDR3: TGCGCCAGCAGCCACTTGCCGGGACAGGGGTCGGGGGCCAACGTCCTGACTTTC. Translated: CASSHLPGQGSGANVLTF.

The chain has TRBV4-3 and TRBJ1-4; a weak D match, TRBD1 (5 bases). Germline V gene data show CDR1 as LGHNA and CDR2 as YSLEER. This CDR3 is built from 16 residues. Trimming left V 4 bases short and J 7 bases short, with 19 bases between. CDR3 sequence: CASSLVNGGRGEKLFF. The CDR3 DNA follows: TGCGCCAGCAGCCTAGTCAATGGGGGAAGAGGTGAAAAACTGTTTTTT.

This clonotype was detected many times. V is TRBV7-9 and J is TRBJ2-1; 10 bases line up with TRBD2. The germline V gene encodes CDR1 SEHNR and CDR2 FQNEAQ (reference sequence). This CDR3 is built from 16 residues. V trimming: 4 bases; J trimming: 4 bases; junction bases outside the gene matches: 7. For the CDR3, the DNA is TGTGCCAGCAGCTCCACCCGGACTAGCGGATACAATGAGCAGTTCTTC. This codes for CASSSTRTSGYNEQFF.

This clonotype was counted many times. The chain recombines TRBV11-2 with TRBJ1-2; D is possibly TRBD1 (6 bases). The CDR3 consists of 14 residues. V was pared by 2 bases and J by 2 bases, with 9 bases between. Germline V gene data show CDR1 as SGHAT and CDR2 as FQNNGV. In DNA form, the CDR3 reads TGTGCCAGCAGCTTATCCCAGGGGAACTATGGCTACACCTTC. Encoded protein: CASSLSQGNYGYTF. Full variable domain (outside the CDR3, taken from reference TRBV11-2 and TRBJ1-2): EAGVAQSPRYKIIEKRQSVAFWCNPISGHATLYWYQQILGQGPKLLIQFQNNGVVDDSQLPKDRFSAERLKGVDSTLKIQPAKLEDSAVYLCASSLSQGNYGYTFGSGTRLTVV.

This clonotype was counted many times. The chain couples TRBV5-1 to TRBJ2-6; D call uncertain. Trimming cost V 4 bases and J 4 bases, with 12 bases left between them. Germline V gives CDR1 SGHRS, CDR2 YFSETQ. There are 15 residues in the CDR3. The CDR3 nucleotides are TGCGCCAGCAGCATCATAAGGACCGGGGCCAACGTCCTGACTTTC. Its translation is CASSIIRTGANVLTF.

The chain links TRBV7-9 to TRBJ1-6; 8 bases map to TRBD1. CDR3 length: 17 residues. Germline V gives CDR1 SEHNR, CDR2 FQNEAQ (reference sequence). Trimming removed 4 bases from V and 6 bases from J; junction bases left unmatched: 11. The CDR3 spells CASSSSDRVRANSPLHF. Written as DNA, the CDR3 is TGTGCCAGCAGCTCCTCGGACAGGGTGAGAGCTAATTCACCCCTCCACTTT.

This clonotype was recorded a few times. V is TRBV4-3 and J is TRBJ1-3; unclear D gene. The CDR3 has 15 amino acids. V was cut by 0 bases and J by 0 bases, with 6 bases left in between. Germline V gene lookup returns CDR1 LGHNA and CDR2 YSLEER. As DNA, the CDR3 is TGCGCCAGCAGCCAAGATCGATTCTCTGGAAACACCATATATTTT. Encoded protein: CASSQDRFSGNTIYF.

The table lists this clonotype with many counts. J is TRBJ2-5 and V is TRBV7-9; 9 bases line up with TRBD1. J was trimmed by 5 bases and V by 2 bases; bases with no gene match: 6. From germline, CDR1 is SEHNR and CDR2 FQNEAQ (reference sequence). This CDR3 region has 15 residues. The CDR3 DNA reads as TGTGCCAGCAGCTTACCCGGGACAGGGTCGGAGACCCAGTACTTC. Translated: CASSLPGTGSETQYF. The full variable domain, in which reference TRBV7-9 and TRBJ2-5 provide the parts outside the CDR3, is DTGVSQNPRHKITKRGQNVTFRCDPISEHNRLYWYRQTLGQGPEFLTYFQNEAQLEKSRLLSDRFSAERPKGSFSTLEIQRTEQGDSAMYLCASSLPGTGSETQYFGPGTRLLVL.

This clonotype occurred many times. V usage is TRBV20-1 and J usage is TRBJ1-2, with a tentative D call TRBD1 (5 bases). Germline CDR1 reads DFQATT; CDR2 reads SNEGSKA (reference sequence). Trimming pared 5 bases from V and 5 bases from J, leaving 15 bases between. This CDR3 has 13 amino acids. CDR3 in amino acids: CSAYGTGRYGYTF. CDR3 bases: TGCAGTGCTTATGGGACGGGGCGATATGGCTACACCTTC.

This clonotype was counted many times. This sequence joins TRBV12-3 or TRBV12-4 and TRBJ2-6, with 8 bases that match TRBD2. V shed 7 bases, J shed 0 bases, and the junction held 5 bases outside the gene matches. This CDR3 is 16 amino acids long. This chain's CDR3 is CASTQRGGSGANVLTF. DNA of the CDR3: TGTGCCAGCACCCAACGGGGGGGCTCTGGGGCCAACGTCCTGACTTTC.

This clonotype was observed at least ten times. The V and J genes are TRBV27 and TRBJ2-7; perhaps D is TRBD1 or TRBD2 (6 bases each). Germline V lookup: CDR1 MNHEY, CDR2 SMNVEV (reference sequence). Trimming took 1 base from V and 2 from J, leaving 15 bases between them. The CDR3 is made up of 16 amino acids. The CDR3 spells CASSLLGGGKAYEQYF. In nucleotides, the CDR3 is TGTGCCAGCAGTTTATTAGGAGGGGGGAAAGCCTACGAGCAGTACTTC.